These T cell receptor beta chains were read from a single sample in a study of CD8 T cells in ankylosing spondylitis. Using its own MiXCR run on the 5' RACE reads, TCRdb lists one record per CDR3 protein. Of about 210,000 distinct CDR3 sequences listed, approximately 7.3% are singletons. The material sequenced was blood, either unsorted or a sorted T cell fraction (not recorded which). These receptors all stem from a male donor with ankylosing spondylitis. CDR3s include the opening cysteine and the closing phenylalanine or tryptophan. D genes are given only for firm matches. Size tells how often a clone was seen (once, few, many) or the class of an expanded clone, and some rows leave it out.

v_gene	d_gene	abundance	j_gene	CDR3aa	CDR3nt
TRBV13	TRBD2	many	TRBJ2-1	CASSLLSSGGYNEQFF	TGTGCCAGCAGCTTATTGTCTAGCGGGGGCTACAATGAGCAGTTCTTC
TRBV13	TRBD2	many	TRBJ2-1	CASSFLLAGHYNEQFF	TGTGCCAGCAGCTTCCTATTAGCGGGCCATTACAATGAGCAGTTCTTC
TRBV6-1	.	many	TRBJ2-1	CASSLWESSYNEQFF	TGTGCCAGCAGTCTTTGGGAATCGTCCTACAATGAGCAGTTCTTC
TRBV9	.	few	TRBJ2-7	CASSVFPGRYEQYF	TGTGCCAGCAGCGTATTTCCAGGGCGCTACGAGCAGTACTTC
TRBV29-1	.	.	TRBJ2-7	CSVTTVYEQYF	TGCAGCGTTACGACAGTCTACGAGCAGTACTTC
TRBV29-1	.	.	TRBJ1-1	CSVEDSRTAVNTEAFF	TGCAGCGTTGAAGATTCGAGGACAGCGGTAAACACTGAAGCTTTCTTT
TRBV7-8	.	many	TRBJ2-3	CASSGGLLDTQYF	TGTGCCAGCAGCGGTGGACTGCTGGATACGCAGTATTTT
TRBV20-1	.	.	TRBJ2-7	CSARLEYEQYF	TGCAGTGCCAGACTAGAATACGAGCAGTACTTC
TRBV6-2/TRBV6-3	.	many	TRBJ1-5	CASSYGPGSGNQPQHF	TGTGCCAGCAGTTACGGGCCAGGGAGCGGAAATCAGCCCCAGCATTTT
TRBV7-9	TRBD1	.	TRBJ1-4	CASRAGTGIEKLFF	TGTGCCAGCAGGGCCGGGACAGGGATTGAAAAACTGTTTTTT
TRBV7-6	.	many	TRBJ2-2	CASIQGTHELTGELFF	TGTGCCAGCATCCAGGGGACCCACGAGTTAACCGGGGAGCTGTTTTTT
TRBV27	TRBD1	many	TRBJ1-1	CASSYDRGPGTEAFF	TGTGCCAGCAGTTATGACAGGGGGCCTGGAACTGAAGCTTTCTTT
TRBV12-3/TRBV12-4	TRBD2	many	TRBJ2-7	CASSQFTSGSYSRYEQYF	TGTGCCAGCAGTCAATTTACTAGCGGGAGTTATTCGCGGTACGAGCAGTACTTC
TRBV12-3/TRBV12-4	.	.	TRBJ2-2	CASSDNGGRAGELFF	TGTGCCAGCAGTGACAACGGCGGGCGAGCCGGGGAGCTGTTTTTT
TRBV29-1	TRBD2	.	TRBJ2-5	CSVEDLASGRAGETQYF	TGCAGCGTTGAAGATCTGGCTAGCGGGAGGGCCGGGGAGACCCAGTACTTC
TRBV4-1	.	few	TRBJ2-3	CASSQGRGPPSTDTQYF	TGCGCCAGCAGCCAAGGACGCGGACCCCCTAGCACAGATACGCAGTATTTT
TRBV10-3	.	.	TRBJ2-3	CATGAESTDTQYF	TGTGCCACCGGAGCGGAAAGCACAGATACGCAGTATTTT
TRBV12-3/TRBV12-4	TRBD2	many	TRBJ2-7	CASSRQGSRTRNEQYF	TGTGCCAGCAGTCGGCAGGGATCCAGGACTAGGAACGAGCAGTACTTC
TRBV6-2/TRBV6-3	.	many	TRBJ2-7	CASSTLDTRGDEQYF	TGTGCCAGCAGTACCTTGGACACCAGGGGCGACGAGCAGTACTTC
TRBV12-3/TRBV12-4	TRBD1	many	TRBJ2-7	CASSEQGPDTYEQYF	TGTGCCAGCAGTGAACAGGGGCCCGACACTTACGAGCAGTACTTC
TRBV20-1	.	few	TRBJ2-1	CSARDGSENNNEQFF	TGCAGTGCTAGAGATGGGAGCGAGAACAACAATGAGCAGTTCTTC
TRBV7-9	.	.	TRBJ2-7	CASSLGGGREQYF	TGTGCCAGCAGCTTGGGAGGGGGTCGCGAGCAGTACTTC
TRBV2	TRBD1	many	TRBJ1-4	CASSLNRGTEKLFF	TGTGCCAGCAGTCTGAACAGGGGAACTGAAAAACTGTTTTTT
TRBV29-1	TRBD1	many	TRBJ1-1	CSVGGDREDTEAFF	TGCAGCGTTGGGGGGGACAGGGAGGACACTGAAGCTTTCTTT
TRBV6-1	.	few	TRBJ1-1	CASHQTGRTEAFF	TGTGCCAGCCACCAGACAGGACGGACTGAAGCTTTCTTT
TRBV7-7	.	.	TRBJ2-7	CASKAGTTYEQYF	TGTGCTAGCAAAGCCGGGACAACCTACGAGCAGTACTTC
TRBV12-3/TRBV12-4	TRBD2	few	TRBJ2-1	CASNRGSPYNEQFF	TGTGCCAGCAATCGCGGGAGTCCCTACAATGAGCAGTTCTTC
TRBV12-3/TRBV12-4	TRBD2	.	TRBJ2-7	CASSFGTRGYEQYF	TGTGCCAGCAGTTTTGGGACTAGAGGATACGAGCAGTACTTC
TRBV4-3	TRBD1	.	TRBJ2-2	CASSQPLEGGENTGELFF	TGCGCCAGCAGCCAACCCCTCGAAGGGGGCGAGAACACCGGGGAGCTGTTTTTT
TRBV19	.	many	TRBJ2-4	CASSMEGVNIQYF	TGTGCCAGTAGTATGGAAGGAGTAAACATTCAGTACTTC
TRBV14	.	few	TRBJ1-1	CASSLRRSRDTEAFF	TGTGCCAGCAGCCTGCGTAGGAGTAGGGACACTGAAGCTTTCTTT
TRBV4-1	.	many	TRBJ1-6	CASSQGYSPLHF	TGCGCCAGCAGTCAAGGTTACTCACCCCTCCACTTT
TRBV20-1	.	.	TRBJ1-5	CSASRRGRNQPQHF	TGCAGTGCTAGTCGTAGGGGAAGGAATCAGCCCCAGCATTTT
TRBV12-3/TRBV12-4	.	many	TRBJ2-7	CASSLQAWDEQYF	TGTGCCAGCAGTTTACAGGCCTGGGACGAGCAGTACTTC
TRBV12-5	.	many	TRBJ1-1	CASGFKSGNTEAFF	TGTGCTAGTGGTTTCAAGAGCGGGAACACTGAAGCTTTCTTT
TRBV7-2	.	.	TRBJ2-6	CASSLAAVWPVRSGANVLTF	TGTGCCAGCAGCTTAGCAGCGGTCTGGCCAGTGCGGTCTGGGGCCAACGTCCTGACTTTC
TRBV29-1	.	many	TRBJ2-1	CSVGRGRTYNEQFF	TGCAGCGTTGGAAGGGGACGGACCTACAATGAGCAGTTCTTC
TRBV5-6	TRBD2	.	TRBJ2-2	CASSFGGTNTGELFF	TGTGCCAGCAGCTTCGGGGGGACGAACACCGGGGAGCTGTTTTTT
TRBV13	.	few	TRBJ2-1	CASSSGIYNEQFF	TGTGCCAGCAGCTCCGGAATCTACAATGAGCAGTTCTTC
TRBV28	.	many	TRBJ1-1	CASSPGHEAFF	TGTGCCAGCAGCCCAGGACACGAAGCTTTCTTT
TRBV5-5	TRBD1	many	TRBJ1-2	CASSWSDRGDYGYTF	TGTGCCAGCAGCTGGTCCGACAGGGGCGACTATGGCTACACCTTC
TRBV28	TRBD1	many	TRBJ1-2	CASSLSRDRKDYGYTF	TGTGCCAGCAGTTTATCTCGGGACAGGAAGGACTATGGCTACACCTTC
TRBV28	TRBD2	many	TRBJ2-7	CASSWSGTTYEQYF	TGTGCCAGCAGTTGGTCCGGGACTACCTACGAGCAGTACTTC
TRBV7-7	TRBD1	many	TRBJ2-3	CASSLGGTGTDTQYF	TGTGCTAGCAGCTTAGGGGGCACAGGGACAGATACGCAGTATTTT
TRBV5-1	.	many	TRBJ2-1	CASSPSRNLVREQFF	TGCGCCAGCAGCCCCTCAAGGAACCTCGTAAGAGAGCAGTTCTTC
TRBV7-2	TRBD2	few	TRBJ2-5	CASRTRLAEGETQYF	TGTGCCAGCAGAACCCGGCTAGCGGAGGGGGAGACCCAGTACTTC
TRBV7-9	TRBD1	many	TRBJ1-1	CASFGTANTEAFF	TGTGCCAGCTTTGGGACAGCGAACACTGAAGCTTTCTTT
TRBV12-5	.	many	TRBJ1-1	CASGRGTVNTEAFF	TGTGCTAGTGGCCGAGGGACGGTGAACACTGAAGCTTTCTTT
TRBV7-9	.	many	TRBJ1-1	CASSLGGGTEAFF	TGTGCCAGCAGCTTAGGGGGTGGCACTGAAGCTTTCTTT
TRBV12-3/TRBV12-4	.	many	TRBJ1-2	CASSDTTGYGYTF	TGTGCCAGCAGTGATACAACAGGGTATGGCTACACCTTC
TRBV15	.	many	TRBJ1-4	CATSSGRTNEKLFF	TGTGCCACCAGTTCTGGGCGGACTAATGAAAAACTGTTTTTT
TRBV4-2	TRBD2	few	TRBJ2-2	CASSQALAGGGSVFF	TGTGCCAGCAGCCAAGCACTAGCGGGAGGGGGGTCGGTGTTTTTT
TRBV29-1	.	many	TRBJ2-3	CSVEDLGPVSTDTQYF	TGCAGCGTTGAAGATCTTGGCCCGGTTAGCACAGATACGCAGTATTTT